This T cell receptor (beta chain) was documented in a study of OX40 agonist ivuxolimab in advanced cancers. Turning to the study itself: As their treatment, patients were administered ivuxolimab, an agonistic anti-OX40 (CD134) antibody. With a range of roughly 23 to 79, age averaged roughly 60 years, and more than 75% were male.

This clone was seen just once. This CDR3 spans 15 amino acids. After removal of 4 bases from V and 2 bases from J, the junction contained 5 bases not matched to a gene. Germline V gene sequence: CDR1 LGHNA, CDR2 YSLEER. Clones were read by immunoSEQ multiplex PCR, and TCRdb kept only the in-frame ones, dropping some. The table lists 85,000 to 90,000 clones, approximately 85% of them singletons. This chain uses TRBV4-3 with TRBJ1-3, with 7 positions matching TRBD1. This receptor was taken from an adult with an advanced solid tumor such as melanoma, head and neck, liver or kidney cancer. Sample: CD4+ or CD8+ T cells sorted from blood, taken in a trial of the OX40 agonist ivuxolimab. The CDR3 DNA follows: TGCGCCAGCAGCCTCGCAGGGGGTGCTGGAAACACCATATATTTT. Its protein product is CASSLAGGAGNTIYF.